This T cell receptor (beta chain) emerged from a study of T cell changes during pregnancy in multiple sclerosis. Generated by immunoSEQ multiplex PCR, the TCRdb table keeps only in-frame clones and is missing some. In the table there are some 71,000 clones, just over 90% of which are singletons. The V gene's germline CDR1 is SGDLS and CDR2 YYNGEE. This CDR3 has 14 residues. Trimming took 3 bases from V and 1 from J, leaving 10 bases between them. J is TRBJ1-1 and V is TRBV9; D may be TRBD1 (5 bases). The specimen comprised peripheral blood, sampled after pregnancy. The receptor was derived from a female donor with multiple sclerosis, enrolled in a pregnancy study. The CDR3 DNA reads TGTGCCAGCAGCGGCGGGACCTCGAACACTGAAGCTTTCTTT. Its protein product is CASSGGTSNTEAFF.